This T cell receptor (beta chain) was obtained from a study of blood T cell repertoires in COVID-19. In the study overall: Collection of acute and convalescent COVID-19 samples took place in the United States, Italy and Spain. The analysed material was cDNA or gDNA that came from T cells, B-cell-depleted T cells, or PBMCs.

The CDR3 loop spans 16 amino acids. Germline CDR1 MNHEY, CDR2 SMNVEV (reference sequence). Losses at the gene ends were 3 bases for V and 8 bases for J; bases not matched to a gene: 14. In the authors' workflow: The assay estimated nucleated cells by amplifying reference gene primers. Method: immunoSEQ multiplex PCR; TCRdb's copy keeps in-frame clones and lacks some. D and trimming come from the DNA, and the V and J calls and clone size come from that table. The sample holds around 260,000 clones, roughly 84% seen once. This clonotype was obtained from a man in his sixties with acute or convalescent COVID-19. V gene TRBV27 combines with J gene TRBJ2-3, with TRBD1 matching 7 bases. Sequenced: peripheral blood. The CDR3: CASSFPPGQLLTTQYF. CDR3 DNA: TGTGCCAGCAGTTTTCCCCCGGGACAGCTTCTTACTACGCAGTATTTT.